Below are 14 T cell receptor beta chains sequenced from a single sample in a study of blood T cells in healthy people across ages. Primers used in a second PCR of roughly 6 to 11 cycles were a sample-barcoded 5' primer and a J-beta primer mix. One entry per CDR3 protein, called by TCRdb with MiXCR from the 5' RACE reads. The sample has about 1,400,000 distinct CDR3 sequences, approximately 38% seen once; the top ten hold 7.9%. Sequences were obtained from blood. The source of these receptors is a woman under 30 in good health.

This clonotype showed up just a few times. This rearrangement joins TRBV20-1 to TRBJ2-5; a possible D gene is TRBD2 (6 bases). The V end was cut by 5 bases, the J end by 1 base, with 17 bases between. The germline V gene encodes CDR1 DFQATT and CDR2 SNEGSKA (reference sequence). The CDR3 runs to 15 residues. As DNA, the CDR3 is TGCAGTGCTGCCCGAGGAGGGGCCCCCCAAGAGACCCAGTACTTC. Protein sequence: CSAARGGAPQETQYF.

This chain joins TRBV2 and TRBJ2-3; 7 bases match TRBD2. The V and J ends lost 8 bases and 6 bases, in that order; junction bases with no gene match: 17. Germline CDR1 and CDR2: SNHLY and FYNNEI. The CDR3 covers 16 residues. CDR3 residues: CASRTLSSGTTDTQYF. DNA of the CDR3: TGTGCCAGCCGAACCTTATCTAGCGGAACCACGGATACGCAGTATTTT.

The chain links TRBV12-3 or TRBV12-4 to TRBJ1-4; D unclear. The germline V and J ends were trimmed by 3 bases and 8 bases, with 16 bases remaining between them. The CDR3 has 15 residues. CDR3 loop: CASSLNWGGGEKLFF. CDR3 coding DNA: TGTGCCAGCAGTTTGAATTGGGGTGGAGGGGAAAAACTGTTTTTT.

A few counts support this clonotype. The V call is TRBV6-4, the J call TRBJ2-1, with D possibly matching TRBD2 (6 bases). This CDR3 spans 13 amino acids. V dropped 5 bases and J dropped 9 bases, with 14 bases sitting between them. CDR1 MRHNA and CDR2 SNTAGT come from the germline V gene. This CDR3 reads CASSPHSGVEQFF. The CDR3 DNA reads TGTGCCAGCAGTCCCCATAGCGGCGTTGAGCAGTTCTTC.

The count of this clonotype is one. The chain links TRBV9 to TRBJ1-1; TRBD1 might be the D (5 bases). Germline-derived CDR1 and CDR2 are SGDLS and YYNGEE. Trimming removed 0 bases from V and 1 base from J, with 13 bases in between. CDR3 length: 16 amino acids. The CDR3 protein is CASSVGEGNTNTEAFF. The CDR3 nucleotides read TGTGCCAGCAGCGTAGGTGAGGGGAATACGAACACTGAAGCTTTCTTT.

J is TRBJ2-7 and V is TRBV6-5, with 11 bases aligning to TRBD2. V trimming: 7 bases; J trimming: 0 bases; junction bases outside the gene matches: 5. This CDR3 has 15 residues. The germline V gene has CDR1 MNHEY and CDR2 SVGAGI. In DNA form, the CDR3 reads TGTGCCAGCACACTAGCGGGGGCCAGCTCCTACGAGCAGTACTTC. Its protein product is CASTLAGASSYEQYF.

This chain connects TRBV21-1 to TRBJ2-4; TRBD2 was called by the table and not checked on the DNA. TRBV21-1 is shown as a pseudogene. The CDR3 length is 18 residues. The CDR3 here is CASSKIAGTSGRACIQYF. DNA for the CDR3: TGTGCCAGCAGCAAAATTGCCGGGACTAGCGGGAGGGCTTGCATTCAGTACTTC.

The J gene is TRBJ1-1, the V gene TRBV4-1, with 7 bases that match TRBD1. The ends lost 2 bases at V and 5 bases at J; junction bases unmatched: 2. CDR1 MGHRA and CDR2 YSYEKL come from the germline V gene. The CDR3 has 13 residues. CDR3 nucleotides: TGCGCCAGCAGCCAACCCAGGGGGACTGAAGCTTTCTTT. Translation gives CASSQPRGTEAFF.

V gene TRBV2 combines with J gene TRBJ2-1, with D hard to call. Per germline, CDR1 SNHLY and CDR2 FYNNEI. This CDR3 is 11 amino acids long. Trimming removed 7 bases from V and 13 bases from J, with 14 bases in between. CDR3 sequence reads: CASTGFETQFF. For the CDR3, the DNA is TGTGCCAGCACCGGTTTCGAGACCCAGTTCTTC.

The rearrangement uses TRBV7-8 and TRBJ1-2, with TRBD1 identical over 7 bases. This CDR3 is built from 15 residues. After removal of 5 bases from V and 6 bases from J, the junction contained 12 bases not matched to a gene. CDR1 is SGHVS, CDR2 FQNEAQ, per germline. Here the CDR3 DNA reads TGTGCCAGCAGCACACAGGGGTTTCTTGTGGATGGCTACACCTTC. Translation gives CASSTQGFLVDGYTF.

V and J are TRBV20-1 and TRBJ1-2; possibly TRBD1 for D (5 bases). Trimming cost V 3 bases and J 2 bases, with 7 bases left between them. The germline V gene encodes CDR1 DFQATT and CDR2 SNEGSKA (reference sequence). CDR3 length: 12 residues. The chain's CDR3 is CSARRDNYGYTF. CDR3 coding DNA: TGCAGTGCTAGGAGGGACAACTATGGCTACACCTTC.

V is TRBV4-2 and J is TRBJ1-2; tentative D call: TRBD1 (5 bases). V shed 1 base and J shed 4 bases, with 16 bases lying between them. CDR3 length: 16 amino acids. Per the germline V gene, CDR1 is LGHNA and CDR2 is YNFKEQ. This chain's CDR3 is CASSQASSQGVYGYTF. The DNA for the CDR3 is TGTGCCAGCAGCCAAGCAAGCAGCCAGGGCGTCTATGGCTACACCTTC.

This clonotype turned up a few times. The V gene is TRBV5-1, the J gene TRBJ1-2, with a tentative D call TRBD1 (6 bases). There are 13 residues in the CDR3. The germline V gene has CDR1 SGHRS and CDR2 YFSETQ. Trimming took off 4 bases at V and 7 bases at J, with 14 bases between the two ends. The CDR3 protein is CASSTGTLIGYTF. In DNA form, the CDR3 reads TGCGCCAGCAGCACTGGGACACTGATTGGCTACACCTTC.

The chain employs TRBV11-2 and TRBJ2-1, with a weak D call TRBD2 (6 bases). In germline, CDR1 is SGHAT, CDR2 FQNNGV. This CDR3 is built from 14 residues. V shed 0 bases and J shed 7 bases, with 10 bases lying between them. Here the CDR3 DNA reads TGTGCCAGCAGCTTAGAAGCGGGCATAAATGAGCAGTTCTTC. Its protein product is CASSLEAGINEQFF.